These T cell receptor beta chains were read from a single sample in a study of CD4+ T cells in melanoma. TCRdb keeps only in-frame clones here, not all; method: immunoSEQ multiplex PCR. The sample shows approximately 16,000 clones, about three fifths of them seen only once. The material sequenced was cells from a culture (not recorded whether cultured in vitro). The receptors shown here come from a human donor with melanoma. Each CDR3 is given with its conserved first and last residue. The D gene is left open where the match is weak. For some rows the clone size is stated as once, few or many, or as a class when expanded; others skip it.

- TRBD1 TRBJ1-2 TRBV5-1 CASSLGQGLRGYTF TGCGCCAGCAGCTTGGGACAGGGTCTCCGTGGCTACACCTTC
- TRBD1 TRBJ1-2 TRBV5-4 CASSLVPGGGYTF TGTGCCAGCAGCTTGGTGCCAGGGGGTGGCTACACCTTC
few - TRBJ2-7 TRBV6-6 CASRAGQYYEQYF TGTGCCAGCAGGGCTGGACAGTACTACGAGCAGTACTTC
- TRBD1 TRBJ2-5 TRBV11-1 CASRRGQGQWETQYF TGTGCCAGCAGGAGGGGACAGGGGCAGTGGGAGACCCAGTACTTC
- - TRBJ2-7 TRBV19 CASSKGGPVYEQYF TGTGCCAGTAGCAAGGGGGGACCGGTCTACGAGCAGTACTTC
medium-sized TRBD1 TRBJ2-2 TRBV10-2 CASGPDRSSFKDF TGCGCCAGCGGCCCGGACAGGTCCTCTTTTAAGGATTTT
- - TRBJ2-2 TRBV29-1 CSVHWGSDTGELFF TGCAGCGTTCATTGGGGGTCGGACACCGGGGAGCTGTTTTTT
- TRBD2 TRBJ2-1 TRBV30 CAWGTSGEGTSSYNEQFF TGTGCCTGGGGGACTAGCGGGGAGGGGACGAGCTCCTACAATGAGCAGTTCTTC
- - TRBJ2-2 TRBV9 CASSVATETGELFF TGTGCCAGCAGCGTAGCTACAGAGACCGGGGAGCTGTTTTTT
- - TRBJ2-7 TRBV18 CASSPGLEKEQYF TGTGCCAGCTCGCCGGGACTTGAGAAGGAGCAGTACTTC
- - TRBJ2-3 TRBV6-5 CASRARGWGTDTQYF TGTGCCAGCCGAGCGAGGGGCTGGGGCACAGATACGCAGTATTTT
- - TRBJ2-5 TRBV7-9 CASSRDGGTQYF TGTGCCAGCAGCCGGGACGGGGGGACCCAGTACTTC
- TRBD1 TRBJ2-5 TRBV10-3 CAIRTATGAGETQYF TGTGCCATCAGGACCGCGACAGGGGCGGGGGAGACCCAGTACTTC
few - TRBJ1-1 TRBV2 CASKTVGNTEAFF TGTGCCAGCAAAACGGTGGGGAACACTGAAGCTTTCTTT
- - TRBJ2-3 TRBV5-5 CASARQSTDTQYF TGTGCCAGCGCCCGACAGAGTACAGATACGCAGTATTTT
few TRBD1 TRBJ1-2 TRBV7-9 CASSTQARGLGYTF TGTGCCAGCAGCACCCAGGCAAGGGGGCTTGGCTACACCTTC
- - TRBJ2-5 TRBV6-6 CASSSSGETQYF TGTGCCAGCAGTAGTAGCGGAGAGACCCAGTACTTC
few TRBD1 TRBJ1-6 TRBV9 CASSVLTGGNSPLHF TGTGCCAGCAGCGTGTTGACAGGGGGAAATTCACCCCTCCACTTT
- - TRBJ2-2 TRBV29-1 CSVRQNTGELFF TGCAGCGTTCGACAAAACACCGGGGAGCTGTTTTTT
once TRBD2 TRBJ2-1 TRBV5-1 CASSPPGLAGGAGEQFF TGCGCCAGCAGCCCGCCGGGACTAGCGGGGGGCGCCGGTGAGCAGTTCTTC
once - TRBJ2-3 TRBV29-1 CSVTIVTGTDTQYF TGCAGCGTAACCATAGTTACCGGCACAGATACGCAGTATTTT
few - TRBJ1-6 TRBV6-1 CASSEEGNSPLHF TGTGCCAGCAGTGAAGAAGGGAATTCACCCCTCCACTTT
- TRBD2 TRBJ2-3 TRBV19 CASSIVASGGTGYTDTQYF TGTGCCAGTAGTATAGTGGCTAGCGGGGGGACAGGGTACACAGATACGCAGTATTTT
- - TRBJ1-4 TRBV6-5 CASSYRYGLGEKLFF TGTGCCAGCAGTTACCGATATGGTCTGGGTGAAAAACTGTTTTTT
- - TRBJ1-1 TRBV6-6 CASRSRDAAEAFF TGTGCCAGCAGATCGAGGGATGCAGCTGAAGCTTTCTTT
- - TRBJ2-7 TRBV2 CASKASFGGRGITYEQYF TGTGCCAGCAAGGCCTCTTTCGGGGGCAGGGGTATTACCTACGAGCAGTACTTC
once - TRBJ2-3 TRBV11-1 CASSVHTGSTDTQYF TGTGCCAGCAGCGTACACACAGGAAGCACAGATACGCAGTATTTT
- - TRBJ1-4 TRBV29-1 CSVVVGPNNEKLFF TGCAGCGTTGTCGTGGGACCGAATAATGAAAAACTGTTTTTT
- - TRBJ2-7 TRBV4-1 CASRPYLGPYEQYF TGCGCCAGCAGACCCTACCTGGGGCCCTACGAGCAGTACTTC
- TRBD1 TRBJ2-2 TRBV30 CAWDREETGELFF TGTGCCTGGGACAGGGAAGAAACCGGGGAGCTGTTTTTT
- TRBD1 TRBJ1-5 TRBV19 CASSTDNRGGQPQHF TGTGCCAGTAGTACCGATAACAGGGGCGGTCAGCCCCAGCATTTT
- - TRBJ2-5 TRBV25-1 CASSEPRTAVRETQYF TGTGCCAGCAGTGAACCTCGGACGGCGGTGAGAGAGACCCAGTACTTC
few - TRBJ1-2 TRBV7-2 CASSPQTNYGYTF TGTGCCAGCAGCCCGCAGACCAACTATGGCTACACCTTC
- - TRBJ1-4 TRBV4-1 CASRQWAGENEKLFF TGCGCCAGCAGGCAATGGGCGGGAGAGAATGAAAAACTGTTTTTT
- TRBD1 TRBJ1-2 TRBV13 CASSSDPTGGGWYGYTF TGTGCCAGCAGCTCGGATCCGACAGGGGGCGGTTGGTATGGCTACACCTTC
- - TRBJ2-7 TRBV30 CAWSTRGRQYF TGTGCCTGGAGTACTAGGGGGAGGCAGTACTTC
- - TRBJ1-4 TRBV6-5 CASSYSGVEKLFF TGTGCCAGCAGTTACTCGGGAGTGGAAAAACTGTTTTTT
few TRBD1 TRBJ2-2 TRBV29-1 CSVSRTGDTGELFF TGCAGCGTCAGTAGGACAGGGGACACCGGGGAGCTGTTTTTT
- - TRBJ1-1 TRBV30 CAWTRWGAPNTEAFF TGTGCCTGGACCAGGTGGGGGGCCCCCAACACTGAAGCTTTCTTT
few - TRBJ2-7 TRBV19 CASSIPRGRHSYEQYF TGTGCCAGTAGTATCCCCAGGGGCCGACACTCCTACGAGCAGTACTTC
- - TRBJ2-6 TRBV7-2 CASSNEGSGANVLTF TGTGCCAGCAGCAATGAGGGGTCTGGGGCCAACGTCCTGACTTTC
- TRBD1 TRBJ1-6 TRBV7-2 CASAGQGSFLDNSPLHF TGTGCCAGCGCCGGACAGGGGTCGTTTCTCGATAATTCACCCCTCCACTTT
few TRBD1 TRBJ2-1 TRBV2 CASTGGTTYEQFF TGTGCCAGCACAGGGGGTACTACCTATGAGCAGTTCTTC
- - TRBJ1-5 TRBV6-5 CASSTPGGGQPQHF TGTGCCAGCAGTACCCCCGGGGGAGGGCAGCCCCAGCATTTT
medium-sized TRBD1 TRBJ1-6 TRBV19 CASSIDLADRGNSPLHF TGTGCCAGTAGTATAGATTTGGCGGACAGGGGAAATTCACCCCTCCACTTT
once TRBD1 TRBJ1-5 TRBV11-3 CASSFSNMDRGNQPQHF TGTGCCAGCAGCTTCTCAAATATGGACAGGGGCAATCAGCCCCAGCATTTT
few - TRBJ1-1 TRBV4-2 CASSLQIGGGEAFF TGTGCCAGCAGCCTCCAGATTGGTGGAGGGGAGGCTTTCTTT
- - TRBJ2-3 TRBV29-1 CSHSPSGTDTQYF TGCAGCCACTCCCCTTCGGGCACAGATACGCAGTATTTT
- - TRBJ1-3 TRBV9 CASSGLGGNTIYF TGTGCCAGCAGTGGGTTGGGTGGAAACACCATATATTTT
once TRBD2 TRBJ2-1 TRBV10-3 CAIRGGLGGTNEQFF TGTGCCATCAGGGGAGGACTAGGTGGGACGAATGAGCAGTTCTTC
- - TRBJ2-5 TRBV2 CASSGPTGRETQYF TGTGCCAGCAGTGGTCCAACAGGGAGGGAGACCCAGTACTTC
few - TRBJ1-1 TRBV19 CASQTGNTEAFF TGTGCCAGCCAGACGGGGAACACTGAAGCTTTCTTT
once TRBD1 TRBJ1-1 TRBV7-9 CASRATGGNTEAFF TGTGCCAGCAGAGCGACAGGGGGAAACACTGAAGCTTTCTTT
once - TRBJ1-2 TRBV28 CASTRMGASGYTF TGTGCCAGCACCCGGATGGGGGCGAGTGGCTACACCTTC
- - TRBJ1-5 TRBV4-2 CASSQVGQKGNQPQHF TGTGCCAGCAGCCAAGTCGGACAGAAGGGCAATCAGCCCCAGCATTTT
- - TRBJ2-7 TRBV9 CASAQGGSYEQYF TGTGCCAGCGCGCAGGGGGGGTCCTACGAGCAGTACTTC
- - TRBJ2-3 TRBV18 CASSPSDVLQYF TGTGCCAGCTCACCGTCGGACGTATTGCAGTATTTT
medium-sized - TRBJ1-1 TRBV7-9 CASSPKTGNTEAFF TGTGCCAGCAGCCCAAAGACAGGGAACACTGAAGCTTTCTTT
- - TRBJ2-7 TRBV5-1 CASGSGLGNPYEQYF TGCGCCAGCGGGTCGGGGCTGGGGAATCCCTACGAGCAGTACTTC